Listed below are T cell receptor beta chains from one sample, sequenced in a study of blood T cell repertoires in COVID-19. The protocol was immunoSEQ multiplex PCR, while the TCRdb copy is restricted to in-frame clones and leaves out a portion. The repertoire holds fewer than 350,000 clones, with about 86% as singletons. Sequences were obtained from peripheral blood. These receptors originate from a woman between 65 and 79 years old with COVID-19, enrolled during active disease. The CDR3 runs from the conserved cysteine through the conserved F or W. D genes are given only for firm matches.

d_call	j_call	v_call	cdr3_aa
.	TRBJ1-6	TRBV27	CASSFPDSPLHF
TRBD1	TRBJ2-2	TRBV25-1	CASSERDSTGELFF
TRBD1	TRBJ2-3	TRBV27	CASSLQQGQVDTQYF
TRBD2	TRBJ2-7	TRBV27	CASSLSVASGGGSSYEQYF
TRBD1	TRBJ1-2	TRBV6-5	CASSYRTGRDGYTF
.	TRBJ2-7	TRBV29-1	CSVEPGGRGEQYF
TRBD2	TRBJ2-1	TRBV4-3	CASSQERTRNNEQFF
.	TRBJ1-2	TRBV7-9	CASSRRTDYGYTF
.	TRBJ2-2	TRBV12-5	CASGLGIGNTGELFF
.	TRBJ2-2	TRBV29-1	CSVDLAGDTTGELFF
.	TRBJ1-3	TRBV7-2	CASSLSQGPGNTIYF
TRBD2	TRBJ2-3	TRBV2	CASSPTSGGRDTQYF
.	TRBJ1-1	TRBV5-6	CASSLAQGKNTEAFF
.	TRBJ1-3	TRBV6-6	CASSPLGSGNTIYF
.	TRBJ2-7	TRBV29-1	CSVEDRGGTADSYEQYF